This T cell receptor beta chain was profiled in a study of blood T cell repertoires in COVID-19. This clone was found once. Original data processing: How many nucleated cells were present was estimated from reference gene primer amplification. Clones were sequenced by immunoSEQ multiplex PCR, and TCRdb holds only the in-frame ones, with some missing. That table supplies the V and J calls and clone size; D and trimming were determined from the DNA. The sample contains almost 250,000 clones, about 88% of which appear only once. The CDR3 is made up of 15 amino acids. Germline V gene lookup returns CDR1 SGHTA and CDR2 FQGNSA. Trimming stripped 1 base from V and 0 bases from J, with 9 bases between.

This TCR was recovered from a woman aged 50 to 60 who had recovered from COVID-19. Material for sequencing was PBMCs or T cells enriched from blood (not recorded which). The V gene is TRBV7-2, the J gene TRBJ1-2; possible D gene TRBD1, 5 bases. The CDR3 spells CASSLDLRANYGYTF. Written as DNA, the CDR3 is TGTGCCAGCAGCTTAGACCTCAGGGCTAACTATGGCTACACCTTC.